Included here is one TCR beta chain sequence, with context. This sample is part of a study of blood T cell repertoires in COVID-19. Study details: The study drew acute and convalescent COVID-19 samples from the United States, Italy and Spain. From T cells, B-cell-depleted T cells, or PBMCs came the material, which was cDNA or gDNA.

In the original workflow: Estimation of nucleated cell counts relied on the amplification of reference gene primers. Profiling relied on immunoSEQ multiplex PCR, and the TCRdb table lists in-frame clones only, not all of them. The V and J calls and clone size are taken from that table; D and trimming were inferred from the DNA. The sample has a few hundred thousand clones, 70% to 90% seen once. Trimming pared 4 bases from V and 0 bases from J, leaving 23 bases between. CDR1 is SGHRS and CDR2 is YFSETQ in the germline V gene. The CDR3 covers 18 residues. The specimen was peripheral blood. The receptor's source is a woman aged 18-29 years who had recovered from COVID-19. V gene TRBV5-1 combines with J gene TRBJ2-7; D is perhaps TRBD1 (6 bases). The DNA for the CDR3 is TGCGCCAGCAGCCCAAATACCCAGGGGACACCATACTCCTACGAGCAGTACTTC. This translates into CASSPNTQGTPYSYEQYF.